The 21 T cell receptor beta chains in this list originate from one sample, sequenced in a study of blood T cell repertoires in COVID-19. Data came from immunoSEQ multiplex PCR; TCRdb stores just in-frame clones and leaves some out. This sample yields fewer than 60,000 clones, of which around four fifths are seen a single time; roughly 4% belongs to the top ten. The sequenced material came from peripheral blood. These receptors were obtained from a man aged 60-69 years with acute or convalescent COVID-19.

The CDR3 spells CASKEERYYGYTF. DNA of the CDR3: TGTGCCAGCAAAGAGGAAAGGTACTATGGCTACACCTTC. V usage is TRBV2 and J usage is TRBJ1-2; no clear D. V lost 7 bases and J 3 bases, leaving 12 bases between the germline ends. The CDR3 contains 13 residues. Germline-derived CDR1 and CDR2 are SNHLY and FYNNEI.

The DNA for the CDR3 is TGTGCCACCAGCCCCCGGGACAGGGGTCCGACTTTCTTT. This sequence encodes CATSPRDRGPTFF. V gene TRBV15 combines with J gene TRBJ1-1; 10 bases are a match to TRBD1. Per germline, CDR1 LNHNV and CDR2 YYDKDF (reference sequence). Trimming at V came to 5 bases and at J to 12 bases, leaving 9 bases not matched to a gene. The CDR3 totals 13 residues.

J is TRBJ1-1 and V is TRBV6-2 or TRBV6-3, with D unresolved. Trimming pared 5 bases from V and 8 bases from J, leaving 12 bases between. The CDR3 has 12 residues. Germline-derived CDR1 and CDR2 are MNHEY and SVGEGT. This CDR3 is CASSHLGREAFF. In nucleotides, the CDR3 is TGTGCCAGCAGTCACCTCGGGAGAGAAGCTTTCTTT.

The chain combines TRBV9 with TRBJ2-2; 7 bases are shared with TRBD2. V was clipped by 4 bases and J by 7 bases; unmatched bases: 10. This CDR3 contains 15 residues. CDR1 SGDLS and CDR2 YYNGEE come from the germline V gene. CDR3 nucleotide sequence: TGTGCCAGCAGCCCACGGGCCTCGGGGGGCGGGGAGCTGTTTTTT. Amino acids: CASSPRASGGGELFF.

The rearrangement links TRBV6-5 to TRBJ2-2, with D maybe TRBD1 (6 bases). Germline CDR1 reads MNHEY; CDR2 reads SVGAGI. The CDR3 length is 13 residues. The V end was cut by 6 bases, the J end by 4 bases, with 9 bases between. CDR3 sequence reads: CASRSGVTGELFF. The CDR3 DNA reads as TGTGCCAGCAGATCAGGGGTCACCGGGGAGCTGTTTTTT.

The CDR3 DNA follows: TGTGCCTGGAGGCTACTGGGACAGGCCTCGCGCGAGCAGTACTTC. This sequence encodes CAWRLLGQASREQYF. This rearrangement joins TRBV30 to TRBJ2-7, with 8 bases identical to TRBD1. The germline V gene encodes CDR1 GTSNPN and CDR2 SVGIG (reference sequence). The CDR3 covers 15 residues. Trimming at V came to 3 bases and at J to 6 bases, leaving 13 bases not matched to a gene.

The genes are TRBV25-1 and TRBJ2-2; D not resolved. Per the germline V gene, CDR1 is MGHDK and CDR2 is SYGVNS. Trimming removed 3 bases at V and 2 bases at J, with 10 bases between. CDR3 size: 15 residues. The CDR3 here is CASSDPTENTGELFF. The CDR3 coding sequence is TGTGCCAGCAGTGACCCTACAGAAAACACCGGGGAGCTGTTTTTT.

The V call is TRBV9, the J call TRBJ2-5, with a tentative D call TRBD1 (5 bases). The CDR3 totals 15 residues. V was trimmed by 0 bases and J by 0 bases, leaving 9 bases between them. Germline V gene lookup returns CDR1 SGDLS and CDR2 YYNGEE. The CDR3 reads CASSVDAGYQETQYF. The CDR3 coding sequence is TGTGCCAGCAGCGTAGATGCAGGGTACCAAGAGACCCAGTACTTC.

This clone occurred a few times. The rearrangement joins TRBV5-5 to TRBJ2-5, with 8 bases matching TRBD1. With 4 bases clipped from V and 2 bases from J, the junction kept 4 bases outside the gene matches. This CDR3 contains 14 residues. Germline-derived CDR1 and CDR2 are SGHKS and YYEKEE (reference sequence). CDR3 sequence reads: CASSPGGSQETQYF. The CDR3 DNA sequence: TGTGCCAGCAGCCCAGGGGGCTCTCAAGAGACCCAGTACTTC.

V and J are TRBV5-6 and TRBJ1-2; 9 nucleotides agree with TRBD1. V lost 0 bases to trimming and J lost 8 bases; unmatched junction nucleotides: 11. The germline CDR1 and CDR2 sequences are SGHDT and YYEEEE. The CDR3 spans 16 residues. CDR3 in amino acids: CASSLAGTGTPRGYTF. In DNA, the CDR3 is TGTGCCAGCAGCTTGGCCGGGACAGGGACCCCACGGGGCTACACCTTC.

The rearrangement joins TRBV2 to TRBJ2-3; 8 positions match TRBD2. V was pared by 8 bases and J by 2 bases, with 3 bases of the junction left unmatched. The CDR3 totals 13 residues. Germline CDR1 SNHLY, CDR2 FYNNEI. The CDR3 region has the DNA TGTGCCAGCGGCGGGGGGCCCACAGATACGCAGTATTTT. It encodes CASGGGPTDTQYF.

The J gene is TRBJ1-1, the V gene TRBV19; no firm D call. Germline assignment: CDR1 LNHDA and CDR2 SQIVND (reference sequence). The CDR3 is 12 residues long. Between the trimmed V and J ends, which lost 9 bases and 1 base, there was a span of 9 bases. The CDR3 bases are TGTGCCAGCTCTAAGCGGAACACTGAAGCTTTCTTT. It is translated as CASSKRNTEAFF.

J is TRBJ2-1 and V is TRBV24-1, with TRBD2 as a possible D gene (5 bases). Trimming stripped 6 bases from V and 2 bases from J, with 13 bases between. In germline, CDR1 is KGHDR, CDR2 SFDVKD. The CDR3 has 15 residues. CDR3 sequence (DNA): TGTGCCACCAGTCCGAAGAGGGCCCCCTACAATGAGCAGTTCTTC. This encodes CATSPKRAPYNEQFF.

The rearrangement links TRBV6-5 to TRBJ1-5; D is perhaps TRBD1 (5 bases). V was shortened by 6 bases and J by 4 bases, with 16 bases between the two germline ends. Germline values: CDR1 MNHEY, CDR2 SVGAGI. CDR3 length: 15 residues. As DNA, the CDR3 is TGTGCCAGCAGAATTTCCAGGGTCTTGAATCAGCCCCAGCATTTT. Translation gives CASRISRVLNQPQHF.

This rearrangement joins TRBV18 to TRBJ1-1; D not resolved. Trimming stripped 5 bases from V and 8 bases from J, with 15 bases between. This CDR3 is built from 13 residues. CDR1 is KGHSH, CDR2 LQKENI, per germline. CDR3 DNA: TGTGCCAGCTCATCAGGTAGCGTCCTCGAAGCTTTCTTT. It codes for CASSSGSVLEAFF.

The sample holds a few counts of this clone. The chain joins TRBV5-4 to TRBJ1-4; D is uncertain. V was clipped by 3 bases and J by 5 bases, with 14 bases between them. Germline V gene sequence: CDR1 SGHNT, CDR2 YYREEE (reference sequence). This CDR3 is built from 15 residues. The CDR3 DNA follows: TGTGCCAGCAGCTCTGGAGTGCGAGGGAATGAAAAACTGTTTTTT. Its translation is CASSSGVRGNEKLFF. The entire variable domain, with the rest obtained from reference TRBV5-4 and TRBJ1-4, is as follows: ETGVTQSPTHLIKTRGQQVTLRCSSQSGHNTVSWYQQALGQGPQFIFQYYREEENGRGNFPPRFSGLQFPNYSSELNVNALELDDSALYLCASSSGVRGNEKLFFGSGTQLSVL.

V gene TRBV24-1 combines with J gene TRBJ2-3, with D maybe TRBD2 (5 bases). Germline values: CDR1 KGHDR, CDR2 SFDVKD. V was cut by 4 bases and J by 2 bases, with 21 bases left in between. CDR3 length equals 18 residues. The CDR3 DNA reads TGTGCCACCAGTGAGCCACCGGGCCCCGCTAGCCTCACAGATACGCAGTATTTT. Translation gives CATSEPPGPASLTDTQYF.

The CDR3 protein is CAISGTGDGNTIYF. CDR3 sequence (DNA): TGTGCCATCAGCGGGACAGGGGATGGAAACACCATATATTTT. The chain is built from TRBV10-3 and TRBJ1-3, with TRBD1 matching 10 bases. V lost 6 bases and J lost 3; bases outside the gene matches: 2. The germline CDR1 and CDR2 sequences are ENHRY and SYGVKD. CDR3 length equals 14 residues.

The sample holds one count of this clone. This sequence joins TRBV24-1 and TRBJ1-6; a possible D gene is TRBD1 (6 bases). CDR1 and CDR2 from the germline V gene are KGHDR and SFDVKD. The V and J ends lost 7 bases and 3 bases respectively, with 15 bases between them. This CDR3 spans 16 amino acids. CDR3 sequence: CATRSRQVLYNSPLHF. CDR3 nucleotide sequence: TGTGCCACCAGGTCGCGACAGGTGCTCTATAATTCACCCCTCCACTTT.

This chain links TRBV7-3 with TRBJ1-2, with D possibly matching TRBD1 (5 bases). The germline V gene encodes CDR1 SGHTA and CDR2 FQGTGA. The V gene lost 5 bases and the J gene lost 2 bases, with 12 bases spanning the gap. CDR3 length: 14 amino acids. CDR3: CASSPTAGNYGYTF. CDR3 in DNA: TGTGCCAGCAGCCCGACTGCAGGGAACTATGGCTACACCTTC.

The V call is TRBV5-1, the J call TRBJ2-5; D gene unclear. In germline, CDR1 is SGHRS, CDR2 YFSETQ. The CDR3 is 14 residues long. The ends were cut back, 0 bases at V and 2 bases at J, with 8 bases in the middle. The CDR3 nucleotides read TGCGCCAGCAGCTTGGTGGCCGCACAAGAGACCCAGTACTTC. It is translated as CASSLVAAQETQYF.